A selection of T cell receptor beta chains follows, all from one sample in a study of OX40 agonist ivuxolimab in advanced cancers. Some clones are missing from TCRdb's copy, which holds only in-frame ones; the method was immunoSEQ multiplex PCR. The data contain about 91,000 clones, roughly 84% of them singletons. The specimen was CD4+ or CD8+ T cells sorted from blood, collected in a trial of the OX40 agonist ivuxolimab. The source of these receptors is an adult with an advanced solid tumor such as melanoma, head and neck, liver or kidney cancer. The CDR3 runs from the conserved cysteine through the conserved F or W. A D gene is named only where the DNA matches it firmly. For some rows the clone size is stated as once, few or many, or as a class when expanded; others skip it.

J,size,D,V,DNA,CDR3
TRBJ2-2,.,TRBD2,TRBV18,TGTGCCAGCTCGTTGACTAGCGGGGGCCGTAACACCGGGGAGCTGTTTTTT,CASSLTSGGRNTGELFF
TRBJ1-4,few,TRBD1,TRBV5-8,TGTGCCAGCAGCCCAGGGACAGGGATGTATGAAAAACTGTTTTTT,CASSPGTGMYEKLFF
TRBJ1-1,.,.,TRBV7-2,TGTGCCAGCAGCTTATGGGGGGGCACTGAAGCTTTCTTT,CASSLWGGTEAFF
TRBJ2-5,once,.,TRBV7-6,TGTGCCAGCAGCTTAAATTCCGGGGCGGTGACCCAGTACTTC,CASSLNSGAVTQYF
TRBJ1-1,.,TRBD1,TRBV5-4,TGTGCCAGCAGCAAACAGGGGGCTACTAGAGAAGCTTTCTTT,CASSKQGATREAFF
TRBJ2-7,.,.,TRBV5-8,TGTGCCAGCGAGCCCCTAACAGGGACCTCCTACGAGCAGTACTTC,CASEPLTGTSYEQYF
TRBJ1-2,.,.,TRBV6-5,TGTGCCAGCAGTTACTCGGTTCAGTATGGCTACACCTTC,CASSYSVQYGYTF
TRBJ2-5,.,TRBD1,TRBV4-2,TGTGCCAGCAGCCAAGATCAGGCCCTGGACAGGGCTACGGAGACCCAGTACTTC,CASSQDQALDRATETQYF
TRBJ1-1,.,.,TRBV20-1,TGCAGTGCTAGAGATTCCCCTGAAGCTTTCTTT,CSARDSPEAFF
TRBJ2-2,.,.,TRBV11-2,TGTGCCAGCAGCGCCCCCCGACTCACCGGGGAGCTGTTTTTT,CASSAPRLTGELFF
TRBJ1-4,.,.,TRBV18,TGTGCCAGCTCACTCCGGGACCCCGGGGAAAAACTGTTTTTT,CASSLRDPGEKLFF
TRBJ1-4,few,TRBD1,TRBV5-1,TGCGCCAGCAGCTGGACAGGGACCGCAACTAATGAAAAACTGTTTTTT,CASSWTGTATNEKLFF
TRBJ2-6,.,TRBD2,TRBV4-3,TGCGCCAGCAGCGACCGGGGGGCTGGGGCCAACGTCCTGACTTTC,CASSDRGAGANVLTF
TRBJ1-5,.,.,TRBV6-4,TGTGCCAGCAGTGACGGGCCAGGGGTTCGCTATAGCAATCAGCCCCAGCATTTT,CASSDGPGVRYSNQPQHF
TRBJ2-3,few,TRBD1,TRBV19,TGTGCCAGTAGTAGAGACAGGGATGGAACAGATACGCAGTATTTT,CASSRDRDGTDTQYF
TRBJ1-1,once,.,TRBV5-1,TGCGCCAGCAGCTCCGACGACATCGACACTGAAGCTTTCTTT,CASSSDDIDTEAFF
TRBJ1-4,.,TRBD1,TRBV5-6,TGTGCCAGCAGCGAACAGGGGAAGGGGGATAATGAAAAACTGTTTTTT,CASSEQGKGDNEKLFF
TRBJ2-2,once,.,TRBV1,TGCACCAGCAGCCAGGGTGGGGCGCGACACCGGGGAGCTGTTTTT,CTSSQGGARHRGAVF
TRBJ2-2,once,.,TRBV2,TGTGCCAGCAGTACGTCTGGGACACTCGGGGAGCTGTTTTTT,CASSTSGTLGELFF
TRBJ2-7,.,.,TRBV19,TGTGCCAGTAGTTCCAGTCAGGGTATACAGTACTTC,CASSSSQGIQYF
TRBJ2-5,.,.,TRBV6-1,TGTGCCAGCGGGACGGAGACCCAGTACTTC,CASGTETQYF
TRBJ2-5,once,TRBD1,TRBV4-3,TGCGCCAGCAGCCAGGACAGGGGGGAGACCCAGTACTTC,CASSQDRGETQYF
TRBJ1-6,.,.,TRBV4-3,TGCGCCAGCAGCCAGGGAGGGACCGATTCACCCCTCCACTTT,CASSQGGTDSPLHF
TRBJ2-1,.,.,TRBV19,TGTGCCAGTAGTATCACTCCCCGTTACAATGAGCAGTTCTTC,CASSITPRYNEQFF
TRBJ1-5,.,TRBD1,TRBV18,TGTGCCAGCTCACTCTGGACAGGGAATCAGCCCCAGCATTTT,CASSLWTGNQPQHF
TRBJ1-2,.,.,TRBV30,TGTGCCTGGGCTCAAACGAGCGGTGGCTACACCTTC,CAWAQTSGGYTF
TRBJ2-3,.,.,TRBV27,TGTGCCAGCACCCAGCGCACGGAGGTCGGCACAGATACGCAGTATTTT,CASTQRTEVGTDTQYF
TRBJ1-6,few,.,TRBV2,TGTGCCAGCAGTGAAGTTGGGAGAAATTCACCCCTCCACTTT,CASSEVGRNSPLHF
TRBJ1-2,.,.,TRBV4-2,TGTGCCAGCAGCCAAGGATCGGGGGGAGCCAATGGCTACACCTTC,CASSQGSGGANGYTF
TRBJ1-6,.,.,TRBV5-4,TGTGCCAGCAGCCCGGGTGCAGGGTCACATTCACCCCTCCACTTT,CASSPGAGSHSPLHF
TRBJ2-5,.,.,TRBV6-6,TGTGCCAGCAGTGGGGTAAGGGAGACCCAGTACTTC,CASSGVRETQYF
TRBJ1-2,.,TRBD1,TRBV28,TGTGCCAGCAGTCTTCCTCGACAGGGAAGGAATGGCTACACCTTC,CASSLPRQGRNGYTF
TRBJ2-5,.,.,TRBV5-1,TGCGCCAGCAGCCCACGACAACTCCAAGAGACCCAGTACTTC,CASSPRQLQETQYF
TRBJ2-3,once,.,TRBV18,TGTGCCAGCTCACCACAGGGGCCCCACACAGATACGCAGTATTTT,CASSPQGPHTDTQYF
TRBJ2-5,.,.,TRBV6-5,TGTGCCAGCAGTCTAGCATCTGGGGGGTCAGAGACCCAGTACTTC,CASSLASGGSETQYF
TRBJ1-2,.,.,TRBV28,TGTGCCAGTGGGCGGAGGAGTGGCTACACCTTC,CASGRRSGYTF